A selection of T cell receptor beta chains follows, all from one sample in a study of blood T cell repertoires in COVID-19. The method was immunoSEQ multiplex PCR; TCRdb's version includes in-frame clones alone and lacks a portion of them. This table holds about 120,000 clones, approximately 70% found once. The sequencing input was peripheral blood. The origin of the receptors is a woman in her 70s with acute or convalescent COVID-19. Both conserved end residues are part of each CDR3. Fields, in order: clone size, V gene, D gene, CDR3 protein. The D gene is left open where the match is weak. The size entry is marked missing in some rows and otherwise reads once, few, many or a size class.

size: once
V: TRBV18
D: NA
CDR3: CASSPTDSASSDGYTF

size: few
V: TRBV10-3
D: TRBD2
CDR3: CAIRGTSESGELFF

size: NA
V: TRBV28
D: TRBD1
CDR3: CASSYRQGDFSGANVLTF

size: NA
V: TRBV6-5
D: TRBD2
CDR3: CASSLTSGSSYNEQFF

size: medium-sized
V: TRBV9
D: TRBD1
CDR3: CASSDRDRPYEQYF

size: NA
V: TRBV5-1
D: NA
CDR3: CASSLGGGSSYNEQFF

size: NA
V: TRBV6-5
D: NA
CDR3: CASSYGGSGANVLTF

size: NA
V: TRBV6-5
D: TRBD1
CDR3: CASSLDRVNTEAFF

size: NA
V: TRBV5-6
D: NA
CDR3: CASSLVGQTGQPQHF

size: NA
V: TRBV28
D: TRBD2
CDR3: CASTVAGAYEQYF

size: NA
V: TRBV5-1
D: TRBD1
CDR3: CASSDPGQGEFVQYF

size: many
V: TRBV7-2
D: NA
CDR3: CASSAYRASSYGYTF

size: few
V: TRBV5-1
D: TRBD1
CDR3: CASSNEVRGLYEQYF

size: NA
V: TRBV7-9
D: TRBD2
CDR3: CASTRGSGISSYNEQFF

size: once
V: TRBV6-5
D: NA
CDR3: CASSYYGSSYEQYF

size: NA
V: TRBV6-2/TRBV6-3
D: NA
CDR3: CASSSFSDSGTDTQYF

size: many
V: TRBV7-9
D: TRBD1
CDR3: CASSFTGVRTEAFF

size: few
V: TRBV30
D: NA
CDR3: CAWKSIGAYEQYF

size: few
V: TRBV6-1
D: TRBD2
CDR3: CASSELAGGQETQYF

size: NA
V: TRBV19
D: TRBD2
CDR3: CASSGTSGSTGELFF

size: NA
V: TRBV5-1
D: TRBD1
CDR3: CASNTGGSDGYTF

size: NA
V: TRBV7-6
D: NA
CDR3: CASSLSGGQGTDTQYF

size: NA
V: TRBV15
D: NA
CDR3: CATSREGGRGGEKLFF

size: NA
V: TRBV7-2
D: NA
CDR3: CASSLGREPQHF

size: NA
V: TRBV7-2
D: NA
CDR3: CASSFSGGNTGELFF

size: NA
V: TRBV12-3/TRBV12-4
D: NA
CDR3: CASSLGAYGYTF

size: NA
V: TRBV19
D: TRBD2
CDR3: CASNTGGPTGELFF

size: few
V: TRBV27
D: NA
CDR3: CASARDAGGDTQYF

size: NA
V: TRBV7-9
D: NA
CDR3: CASSPEGGGETQYF

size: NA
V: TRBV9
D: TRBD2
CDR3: CASSVAGTSGARDTQYF

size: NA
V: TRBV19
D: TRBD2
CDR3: CASRGTSGGSSYEQYF

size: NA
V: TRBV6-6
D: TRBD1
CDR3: CASIDRGIRGTQHF

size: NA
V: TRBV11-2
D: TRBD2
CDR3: CASSLTSGRVNTGELFF

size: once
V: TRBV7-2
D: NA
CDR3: CASSLGPRGEQYF

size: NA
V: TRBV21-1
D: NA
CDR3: CASRPYILAGGQETQYF

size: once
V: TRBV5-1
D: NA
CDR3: CASSLAGSGTDTQYF

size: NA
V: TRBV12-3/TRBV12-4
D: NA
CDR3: CASSLARPEAFF

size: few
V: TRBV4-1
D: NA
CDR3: CASSQRHPTNEKLFF

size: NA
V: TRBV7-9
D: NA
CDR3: CASSPLSLGGTEAFF

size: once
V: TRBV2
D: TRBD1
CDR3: CASSERTGGYNEQFF

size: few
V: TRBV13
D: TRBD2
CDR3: CGSPTSGSMSYEQYF

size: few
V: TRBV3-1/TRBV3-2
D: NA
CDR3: CASSSDDRRGNTIYF

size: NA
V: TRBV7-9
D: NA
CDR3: CASSRRLTQTYNEQFF

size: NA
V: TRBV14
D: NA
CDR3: CASSQDRPYNSPLHF

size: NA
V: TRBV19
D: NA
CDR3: CASSIDRDTEAFF

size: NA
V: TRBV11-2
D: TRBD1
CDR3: CASSLDMRQGGNTEAFF

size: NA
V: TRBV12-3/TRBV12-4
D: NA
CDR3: CASSLQGYGYTF

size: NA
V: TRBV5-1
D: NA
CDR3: CASSKTGDQETQYF

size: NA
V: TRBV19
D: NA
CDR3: CASSIGTNYGYTF

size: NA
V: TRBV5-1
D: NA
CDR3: CASSPEAGEKLFF

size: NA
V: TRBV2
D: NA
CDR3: CASRDRGHSLLYNEQFF

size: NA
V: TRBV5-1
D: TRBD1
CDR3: CASSLWGTVSLEAFF

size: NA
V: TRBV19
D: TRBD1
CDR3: CASSPRQGANEKLFF

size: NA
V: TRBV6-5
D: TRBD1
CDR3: CASSWDRDIGYTF

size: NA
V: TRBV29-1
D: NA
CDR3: CSQGWNTEAFF

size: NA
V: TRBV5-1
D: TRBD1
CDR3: CASSPDRAGTGELFF

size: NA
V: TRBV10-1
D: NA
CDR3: CASSARVGYEQYF

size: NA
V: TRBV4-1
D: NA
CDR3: CASSQEATGYNSPLHF

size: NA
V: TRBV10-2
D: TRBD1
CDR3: CASRLTGNRNEQYF